Each of the 26 T cell receptor beta chains below was sequenced from the same sample in a study of T cells in Graves' hyperthyroidism and ophthalmopathy. Amplification yielded TCR beta CDR3 regions, with RNA transcripts as the source. The study used the HTBI primer set for a first-round RT-PCR of the TCR CDR3. TCRdb reprocessed the multiplex PCR reads with MiXCR, giving one entry per CDR3 protein. The sample holds about 580,000 distinct CDR3 sequences, about 45% seen once. The sequencing sample was made of peripheral blood or thyroid tissue (not recorded which). Every receptor here comes from a woman aged 18-29 years with Graves' hyperthyroidism.

The chain combines TRBV29-1 with TRBJ2-5; either TRBD1 or TRBD2 may fit D (5 bases each). V was clipped by 5 bases and J by 5 bases, with 15 bases between them. The CDR3 loop spans 13 amino acids. Germline CDR1 and CDR2: SQVTM and ANQGSEA. CDR3 residues: CSVLLGDGETQYF. In DNA form, the CDR3 reads TGCAGCGTTCTACTAGGGGATGGGGAGACCCAGTACTTC.

This clonotype was detected ten times or more. This chain joins TRBV2 and TRBJ2-5; possible D gene TRBD1, 6 bases. The V gene lost 5 bases and the J gene lost 5 bases, with 15 bases spanning the gap. Germline loops: CDR1 SNHLY, CDR2 FYNNEI. The CDR3 has 14 amino acids. The CDR3, as DNA: TGTGCCAGCAGTAGGACAGTGTCTGGGGAGACCCAGTACTTC. It yields the protein CASSRTVSGETQYF. The variable domain in full, completed from reference TRBV2 and TRBJ2-5, reads EPEVTQTPSHQVTQMGQEVILRCVPISNHLYFYWYRQILGQKVEFLVSFYNNEISEKSEIFDDQFSVERPDGSNFTLKIRSTKLEDSAMYFCASSRTVSGETQYFGPGTRLLVL.

This sequence joins TRBV20-1 and TRBJ1-2; the D gene is possibly TRBD1 (5 bases). The germline V gene has CDR1 DFQATT and CDR2 SNEGSKA (reference sequence). This CDR3 spans 13 amino acids. Trimming pared 7 bases from V and 6 bases from J, leaving 18 bases between. In DNA form, the CDR3 reads TGCAGTGTCACGGTACTATGGGACCATGGCTACACCTTC. It translates to CSVTVLWDHGYTF.

This clonotype was counted ten times or more. V and J are TRBV7-3 and TRBJ2-7; possibly TRBD1 for D (5 bases). Trimming left V 4 bases short and J 4 bases short, with 11 bases between. The CDR3 is made up of 13 amino acids. Germline lookup yields CDR1 SGHTA and CDR2 FQGTGA. The CDR3 nucleotides read TGTGCCAGCAGCTCGAACCCAGGGTACGAGCAGTACTTC. Its translation: CASSSNPGYEQYF.

This clonotype showed up many times. The V call is TRBV4-3, the J call TRBJ2-7; D unclear. CDR3 length equals 13 residues. Germline V CDR1 and CDR2: LGHNA, YSLEER. V lost 0 bases and J lost 7, with 10 bases in between. The CDR3 nucleotides are TGCGCCAGCAGCCAAGAAATGGGCTGGGAGCAGTACTTC. It specifies CASSQEMGWEQYF.

The sample holds many counts of this clonotype. The chain joins TRBV20-1 to TRBJ2-7; D unresolved. Germline loops: CDR1 DFQATT, CDR2 SNEGSKA (reference sequence). The CDR3 runs to 10 residues. V was trimmed by 3 bases and J by 5 bases, leaving 5 bases between them. The DNA of the CDR3 is TGCAGTGCTAGTCGTGACGAGCAGTACTTC. It encodes CSASRDEQYF.

The genes are TRBV7-1 and TRBJ2-6; 8 bases fit TRBD1. TRBV7-1 is designated an ORF whose function remains uncertain. This CDR3 region has 16 residues. With 6 bases clipped from V and 2 bases from J, the junction kept 6 bases outside the gene matches. The CDR3 loop is CASRPTGATGANVLTF. The CDR3 DNA sequence: TGTGCCAGCAGACCGACAGGGGCAACTGGGGCCAACGTCCTGACTTTC.

This clonotype has at least ten counts. The chain is built from TRBV3-1 and TRBJ2-7, with TRBD2 identical over 7 bases. V lost 4 bases, J lost 3 bases, and 9 bases stayed unmatched. This CDR3 has 15 residues. Germline V gene data show CDR1 as LGHDT and CDR2 as YNNKEL (reference sequence). In DNA, the CDR3 is TGTGCCAGCAGCCCCGACGGGGGGTCGGACTACGAGCAGTACTTC. The encoded protein is CASSPDGGSDYEQYF.

As to this clonotype: The missing conserved phenylalanine or tryptophan at the end of this CDR3 makes a read error likely. The chain uses TRBV7-9 and TRBJ1-1; 9 nucleotides align to TRBD1. Germline V gives CDR1 SEHNR, CDR2 FQNEAQ (reference sequence). The CDR3 consists of 14 residues. CDR3: CANSLTGGNTEAFL. The DNA of the CDR3 is TGTGCCAACAGCTTGACAGGGGGGAACACTGAGGCTTTCCTT.

Concerning this clonotype: Given the absence of the conserved phenylalanine or tryptophan at the CDR3 end, a read error is likely. This rearrangement joins TRBV29-1 to TRBJ2-1, with 12 bases identical to TRBD2. V was pared by 3 bases and J by 9 bases, with 6 bases of the junction left unmatched. Per the germline V gene, CDR1 is SQVTM and CDR2 is ANQGSEA. The CDR3 runs 14 residues. In DNA, the CDR3 is TGCAGCGTTGATCAGACTAGCGGGAGACTTGAGCAGTTCCTC. Protein sequence: CSVDQTSGRLEQFL.

Concerning this clonotype: One end of the junction fails to match germline, which may point to a read error. CDR3 DNA sequence: TGTGCCAGCAGCCGGCCGGGAGAAGAGGCCCAGTACTTC. This codes for CASSRPGEEAQYF. The J gene is TRBJ2-5, the V gene TRBV7-9; tentative D call: TRBD2 (6 bases). This CDR3 is 13 amino acids long. Germline V CDR1 and CDR2: SEHNR, FQNEAQ (reference sequence).

J is TRBJ2-7 and V is TRBV11-2; maybe TRBD2 (6 bases). Looked up from germline, CDR1 is SGHAT and CDR2 is FQNNGV. The CDR3 runs 14 residues. The germline V and J ends were trimmed by 1 base and 7 bases, with 14 bases remaining between them. The CDR3 nucleotides read TGTGCCAGCAGCTTAGCCGGGGCCGGAGGGGAGCAGTACTTC. It encodes CASSLAGAGGEQYF.

Many counts were recorded for this clonotype. This chain connects TRBV7-8 to TRBJ1-3, with 8 bases lining up with TRBD1. With V trimmed by 5 bases and J by 0 bases, 6 bases remained unmatched. CDR1 is SGHVS, CDR2 FQNEAQ, per germline. This CDR3 comprises 16 residues. CDR3 protein: CASSARQGSSGNTIYF. The CDR3 DNA follows: TGTGCCAGCAGCGCCCGACAGGGGAGCTCTGGAAACACCATATATTTT.

In its sample, this clonotype was seen many times. The gene calls are TRBV11-2 and TRBJ2-5; TRBD2 might be the D (5 bases). Looked up from germline, CDR1 is SGHAT and CDR2 is FQNNGV. Trimming stripped 7 bases from V and 2 bases from J, with 14 bases between. The CDR3 extends over 14 amino acids. CDR3 DNA: TGTGCCAGCAACTATGAGGGCGTACAAGAGACCCAGTACTTC. Encoded protein: CASNYEGVQETQYF.

The V call is TRBV20-1, the J call TRBJ1-4; 7 bases match TRBD1. Germline CDR1 DFQATT, CDR2 SNEGSKA (reference sequence). With 6 bases clipped from V and 8 bases from J, the junction kept 12 bases outside the gene matches. This CDR3 spans 14 amino acids. The CDR3 sequence is CSAPPTGAEEKLFF. DNA of the CDR3: TGCAGTGCGCCACCAACAGGGGCGGAGGAAAAACTGTTTTTT.

Concerning this clonotype: Given a much more abundant clone one base away, this may be a read error. The CDR3 DNA reads as TGTGCCAGCAGTCTAGTGCAGGGCGAGCAGTACTTC. It yields the protein CASSLVQGEQYF. V gene TRBV6-6 combines with J gene TRBJ2-7; weak D call: TRBD1 (5 bases). Trimming removed 5 bases at V and 6 bases at J, with 11 bases between. Germline V CDR1 and CDR2: MNHNY, SVGAGI (reference sequence). There are 12 residues in the CDR3.

This clonotype has at least ten counts. The rearrangement uses TRBV20-1 and TRBJ2-7, with 7 positions matching TRBD2. There are 12 residues in the CDR3. The germline V gene encodes CDR1 DFQATT and CDR2 SNEGSKA (reference sequence). The V gene end was trimmed by 7 bases and the J gene end by 3 bases; junction bases not matched to a gene: 6. The CDR3 is CSVERDRYEQYF. The CDR3 nucleotides are TGCAGTGTCGAGCGGGACCGCTACGAGCAGTACTTC.

This sequence joins TRBV20-1 and TRBJ2-2; 7 nucleotides align to TRBD2. Germline lookup yields CDR1 DFQATT and CDR2 SNEGSKA (reference sequence). V shed 7 bases, J shed 0 bases, and the junction held 5 bases outside the gene matches. The CDR3 is 14 residues long. The CDR3 here is CSVTSGANTGELFF. CDR3 DNA: TGCAGTGTTACCAGCGGGGCGAACACCGGGGAGCTGTTTTTT.

This clonotype was picked up one time. V gene TRBV20-1 combines with J gene TRBJ1-2, with D unclear. Germline V gene data show CDR1 as DFQATT and CDR2 as SNEGSKA (reference sequence). CDR3 length: 14 residues. V was trimmed by 0 bases and J by 3 bases, leaving 11 bases between them. CDR3 in DNA: TGCAGTGCTAGAGATTGGCTAGCGGACTATGGCTACACCTTC. Translation: CSARDWLADYGYTF.

This clonotype was recorded many times. The chain links TRBV29-1 to TRBJ1-2; tentative D call: TRBD1 (6 bases). Per the germline V gene, CDR1 is SQVTM and CDR2 is ANQGSEA. The CDR3 consists of 14 residues. Trimming shortened V by 4 bases and J by 6 bases, and 18 bases separated the two germline ends. The CDR3 region has the DNA TGCAGCGTTGGTGCTAAACAGGGAAGGGATGGCTACACCTTC. Amino acid sequence: CSVGAKQGRDGYTF.

This rearrangement joins TRBV12-3 or TRBV12-4 to TRBJ2-5, with 8 bases identical to TRBD2. Trimming at V came to 7 bases and at J to 0 bases, leaving 4 bases not matched to a gene. The CDR3 length is 14 residues. In DNA, the CDR3 is TGTGCCAGCAACGGGAGGGGGAACCAAGAGACCCAGTACTTC. Translated: CASNGRGNQETQYF.

The CDR3 region has the DNA TGTGCCAGCAGTTACGTTAGCGGGAAGGGAGACGGGGAGCTGTTTTTT. Translation gives CASSYVSGKGDGELFF. This chain uses TRBV2 with TRBJ2-2, with 8 bases that match TRBD2. Germline loops: CDR1 SNHLY, CDR2 FYNNEI. V lost 5 bases and J lost 7; bases outside the gene matches: 12. This CDR3 is built from 16 residues.

There are many counts of this clonotype. This chain joins TRBV12-3 or TRBV12-4 and TRBJ1-1, with D perhaps TRBD1 (5 bases). There are 14 residues in the CDR3. V shed 7 bases and J shed 3 bases, with 15 bases lying between them. CDR3 DNA sequence: TGTGCCAGCACCCCGAACCGGGGGTACACTGAAGCTTTCTTT. Its translation: CASTPNRGYTEAFF.

This clonotype was seen ten or more times. The chain employs TRBV18 and TRBJ1-1; D gene ambiguous. CDR1 KGHSH and CDR2 LQKENI come from the germline V gene. V shed 1 base and J shed 10 bases, with 10 bases lying between them. The CDR3 runs 12 residues. The CDR3 DNA sequence: TGTGCCAGCTCACCACAAACTTCTGGAGCTTTCTTT. Translation: CASSPQTSGAFF.

This rearrangement joins TRBV7-9 to TRBJ1-2; TRBD1 might be the D (6 bases). Germline V gene lookup returns CDR1 SEHNR and CDR2 FQNEAQ (reference sequence). V lost 3 bases and J 5 bases, leaving 34 bases between the germline ends. The CDR3 spans 21 residues. The DNA for the CDR3 is TGTGCCAGCAGCTTTGAGGCGCCAGCCTATCCGGGACACCTCCTAGGTTATGGCTACACCTTC. Residues: CASSFEAPAYPGHLLGYGYTF. The full variable domain, with the rest looked up from reference TRBV7-9 and TRBJ1-2, is DTGVSQNPRHKITKRGQNVTFRCDPISEHNRLYWYRQTLGQGPEFLTYFQNEAQLEKSRLLSDRFSAERPKGSFSTLEIQRTEQGDSAMYLCASSFEAPAYPGHLLGYGYTFGSGTRLTVV.

The chain employs TRBV25-1 and TRBJ1-5; 7 bases align to TRBD1. CDR1 is MGHDK and CDR2 is SYGVNS in the germline V gene. The CDR3 totals 18 residues. V was pared by 4 bases and J by 4 bases, with 16 bases of the junction left unmatched. CDR3 in DNA: TGTGCCAGCAGTGCTAGATATATCCAGACAGGGCAGAATCAGCCCCAGCATTTT. It is translated as CASSARYIQTGQNQPQHF.